This T cell receptor (beta chain) was sequenced for a study of cytomegalovirus exposure and HLA in healthy donors. Study-wide findings and caveats: It was shown in a later analysis that HLA-associated TCR beta chains were more clonally expanded than other, equally common chains. An apparent linkage of common viral pathogens to several of the most significant clusters emerged in a later analysis.

Germline loops: CDR1 SGHTA, CDR2 FQGTGA. The V end lost 2 bases, the J end lost 3 bases, and 10 bases lay between the germline ends. This CDR3 region has 14 residues. About this clone itself: Its antigen is still unknown.

Amplification used 60 Vbeta primers and 13 Jbeta primers. Profiling relied on immunoSEQ multiplex PCR, and the TCRdb table lists in-frame clones only, not all of them. This sample has about 170,000 clones, with about 82% found just once. Sequences were obtained from PBMCs. The TCR was taken from a male donor in good health and CMV-seronegative. V and J are TRBV7-3 and TRBJ1-1; a possible D gene is TRBD1 (5 bases). CDR3 residues: CASSLGPRDTEAFF. In DNA, the CDR3 is TGTGCCAGCAGCTTAGGGCCCAGGGACACTGAAGCTTTCTTT.